These T cell receptor beta chains were read from a single sample in a study of cytomegalovirus exposure and HLA in healthy donors. Assay: immunoSEQ multiplex PCR; the TCRdb copy retains only in-frame clones and omits some. The table records over 150,000 clones, under 90% of them present only once. The sample consisted of PBMCs. These receptors were collected from a man younger than 40 in good health and CMV-seronegative. The CDR3 runs from the conserved cysteine through the conserved F or W. A D gene is named only where the DNA matches it firmly. The listing skips clone size in some rows; elsewhere it reads once, few, many or a size class.

j_call | v_call | d_call | clone_size | cdr3_aa | cdr3_nt
TRBJ2-1 | TRBV7-2 | TRBD2 | . | CASSLIAGARYNEQFF | TGTGCCAGCAGCCTTATAGCGGGGGCTCGCTACAATGAGCAGTTCTTC
TRBJ2-4 | TRBV27 | TRBD1 | once | CASRIGTGDSRNIQYF | TGTGCCAGCAGAATTGGGACAGGGGATTCGAGAAACATTCAGTACTTC
TRBJ1-2 | TRBV10-1 | . | . | CASKTPIPHYGYTF | TGCGCCAGCAAAACACCAATCCCCCACTATGGCTACACCTTC
TRBJ2-7 | TRBV7-6 | TRBD2 | . | CASSPRTSGYSYEQYF | TGTGCCAGCAGCCCACGGACTAGCGGGTACTCCTACGAGCAGTACTTC
TRBJ2-1 | TRBV2 | TRBD2 | . | CASSVLAGGNSEQFF | TGTGCCAGCAGTGTGCTAGCGGGAGGTAATAGTGAGCAGTTCTTC
TRBJ1-2 | TRBV28 | TRBD1 | few | CASSVDRGGGYTF | TGTGCCAGCAGTGTGGACAGGGGCGGTGGCTACACCTTC
TRBJ2-1 | TRBV20-1 | TRBD2 | once | CSGGGTHQFF | TGCAGTGGCGGGGGGACCCATCAGTTCTTC
TRBJ2-6 | TRBV9 | . | . | CASSVTQGSGANVLTF | TGTGCCAGCAGCGTAACCCAGGGCTCTGGGGCCAACGTCCTGACTTTC
TRBJ2-1 | TRBV13 | . | once | CASSLVAGYNEQFF | TGTGCCAGCAGCTTAGTAGCCGGGTACAATGAGCAGTTCTTC
TRBJ1-2 | TRBV4-3 | . | few | CASSQEYRSYGYTF | TGCGCCAGCAGCCAAGAATATAGGAGTTATGGCTACACCTTC
TRBJ2-7 | TRBV29-1 | TRBD1 | once | CSVESSGGQGAYEQYF | TGCAGCGTTGAATCTTCCGGGGGACAGGGGGCCTACGAGCAGTACTTC
TRBJ2-3 | TRBV28 | . | . | CAATGTATSTDTQYF | TGTGCCGCTACCGGGACTGCGACGTCCACAGATACGCAGTATTTT
TRBJ1-6 | TRBV28 | . | . | CATDSYHRFYSPLHF | TGTGCCACCGACAGCTACCACAGATTCTATTCACCCCTCCACTTT
TRBJ2-1 | TRBV6-6 | . | once | CATLSGSGDSEQFF | TGTGCCACCCTTTCCGGGAGCGGCGATTCTGAGCAGTTCTTC
TRBJ2-6 | TRBV7-3 | . | few | CASSLTASDRLRSGANVLTF | TGTGCCAGCAGCTTAACTGCCTCGGACAGACTCCGTTCTGGGGCCAACGTCCTGACTTTC
TRBJ2-6 | TRBV2 | TRBD1 | many | CASSVPGQGSGANVLTF | TGTGCCAGCAGTGTCCCGGGACAGGGGTCTGGGGCCAACGTCCTGACTTTC
TRBJ1-1 | TRBV6-5 | . | . | CASRGSGGLEAFF | TGTGCCAGCAGGGGGTCGGGGGGGCTAGAGGCTTTCTTT
TRBJ2-7 | TRBV29-1 | TRBD2 | . | CSATSVSSYEQYF | TGCAGCGCAACTAGCGTCAGCTCCTACGAGCAGTACTTC
TRBJ1-6 | TRBV11-2 | . | few | CASSPRQVPIRDSPLHF | TGTGCCAGCAGCCCCAGACAGGTCCCCATCCGGGATTCACCCCTCCACTTT
TRBJ2-3 | TRBV7-2 | . | . | CASSNWGGASTDTQYF | TGTGCCAGCAGCAATTGGGGGGGGGCGAGCACAGATACGCAGTATTTT
TRBJ1-5 | TRBV28 | . | . | CASSFLYQPQHF | TGTGCCAGCAGTTTTTTATATCAGCCCCAGCATTTT
TRBJ2-3 | TRBV10-3 | . | . | CAISESRTLGADTQYF | TGTGCCATCAGTGAGTCGAGGACTTTAGGTGCAGATACGCAGTATTTT
TRBJ2-3 | TRBV5-1 | TRBD2 | few | CASSPGLAAFPDTQYF | TGCGCCAGCAGCCCCGGACTAGCGGCCTTCCCGGATACGCAGTATTTT
TRBJ1-1 | TRBV7-9 | . | . | CASTPRSGELSVEAFF | TGTGCCAGCACCCCACGGTCGGGGGAGCTGTCAGTCGAAGCTTTCTTT
TRBJ1-5 | TRBV7-3 | TRBD1 | . | CASSSGGHNQPQHF | TGTGCCAGCAGCTCAGGGGGGCACAATCAGCCCCAGCATTTT
TRBJ2-2 | TRBV7-9 | TRBD2 | . | CASSPFSGLAARTGELFF | TGTGCCAGCAGCCCGTTCTCTGGACTAGCGGCTCGCACCGGGGAGCTGTTTTTT
TRBJ2-1 | TRBV11-2 | TRBD2 | . | CASSQGGSEQFF | TGTGCCAGCAGCCAGGGCGGGAGTGAGCAGTTCTTC
TRBJ1-5 | TRBV19 | TRBD1 | once | CASSDRGGQPQHF | TGTGCCAGTAGTGACAGGGGGGGCCAGCCCCAGCATTTT
TRBJ2-3 | TRBV28 | TRBD2 | . | CASSSPGTSGSRTDTQYF | TGTGCCAGCAGTTCGCCCGGGACTAGCGGGAGTCGGACAGATACGCAGTATTTT
TRBJ2-1 | TRBV6-5 | . | once | CASSYSQGSNEQFF | TGTGCCAGCAGTTACTCCCAGGGGTCCAATGAGCAGTTCTTC
TRBJ2-7 | TRBV7-2 | TRBD1 | once | CASSLSGTGVYEQYF | TGTGCCAGCAGCCTATCCGGGACAGGGGTTTACGAGCAGTACTTC
TRBJ2-7 | TRBV28 | TRBD2 | . | CASTVASGSYEQYF | TGTGCCAGCACCGTCGCTAGCGGGAGCTACGAGCAGTACTTC
TRBJ1-1 | TRBV5-1 | TRBD1 | . | CASSSGQGNTEAFF | TGCGCCAGCAGCTCGGGACAGGGGAACACTGAAGCTTTCTTT
TRBJ2-7 | TRBV13 | TRBD2 | once | CASSLGGLGSYEQYF | TGTGCCAGCAGCCTGGGGGGACTAGGGTCCTACGAGCAGTACTTC
TRBJ2-7 | TRBV11-2 | . | once | CASRVDLPNEQYF | TGTGCCAGCAGAGTGGACTTGCCGAATGAGCAGTACTTC
TRBJ2-7 | TRBV28 | TRBD1 | . | CASSSTPGTGCEQYF | TGTGCCAGCAGTTCAACTCCCGGGACAGGGTGCGAGCAGTACTTC
TRBJ1-4 | TRBV30 | TRBD1 | . | CAWSLKTGRDEKLFF | TGTGCCTGGAGTCTTAAGACAGGGAGAGATGAAAAACTGTTTTTT
TRBJ1-1 | TRBV5-4 | . | . | CASSSIDKNTEAFF | TGTGCCAGCAGCTCGATCGACAAGAACACTGAAGCTTTCTTT
TRBJ2-1 | TRBV2 | TRBD2 | . | CASSLRSSGSHNEQFF | TGTGCCAGCAGTCTTAGGTCTAGCGGGAGTCACAATGAGCAGTTCTTC
TRBJ1-2 | TRBV28 | TRBD1 | . | CASTIRQGDTGGYTF | TGTGCCAGCACCATACGACAGGGCGATACCGGGGGCTACACCTTC
TRBJ2-5 | TRBV2 | TRBD2 | . | CASSSGLAASLTQYF | TGTGCCAGCAGTTCCGGACTAGCGGCTTCGTTGACCCAGTACTTC
TRBJ2-7 | TRBV6-1 | TRBD1 | few | CASKGQGTYEQYF | TGTGCCAGCAAAGGACAGGGAACCTACGAGCAGTACTTC
TRBJ2-1 | TRBV9 | . | . | CASGAAYNEQFF | TGTGCCAGCGGGGCAGCCTACAATGAGCAGTTCTTC
TRBJ1-1 | TRBV2 | . | . | CASFGYGPGHTENTEAFF | TGTGCCAGCTTCGGTTATGGTCCGGGACATACAGAAAACACTGAAGCTTTCTTT
TRBJ2-5 | TRBV30 | TRBD1 | . | CAWSVRPGQGPRVGTQYF | TGTGCCTGGAGTGTACGTCCAGGACAGGGCCCCCGAGTAGGGACCCAGTACTTC
TRBJ2-2 | TRBV5-1 | . | . | CASSRGGIANTGELFF | TGCGCCAGCAGCAGGGGTGGAATAGCGAACACCGGGGAGCTGTTTTTT
TRBJ2-2 | TRBV7-2 | . | few | CASSRRRQSNTGELFF | TGTGCCAGCAGCCGTAGGAGGCAGTCGAACACCGGGGAGCTGTTTTTT
TRBJ2-5 | TRBV27 | . | . | CASSFRTEQYRQETQYF | TGTGCCAGCAGTTTCAGGACAGAACAATACCGACAAGAGACCCAGTACTTC
TRBJ1-5 | TRBV5-1 | TRBD1 | . | CASSLGQNSNQPQHF | TGCGCCAGCAGCCTGGGACAGAATAGCAATCAGCCCCAGCATTTT
TRBJ2-7 | TRBV19 | . | . | CASSTSSSNEQYF | TGTGCCAGTAGTACTAGCTCATCCAACGAGCAGTACTTC
TRBJ1-5 | TRBV28 | . | . | CASSLGQPQHF | TGTGCCAGCAGTTTGGGCCAGCCCCAGCATTTT
TRBJ1-1 | TRBV6-1 | TRBD1 | . | CASSDSGTGEVSFF | TGTGCCAGCAGTGACTCGGGTACAGGGGAGGTTTCTTTCTTT
TRBJ2-3 | TRBV11-2 | TRBD2 | . | CASSASGGPRGDTQYF | TGTGCCAGCAGCGCAAGCGGGGGGCCCAGAGGAGATACGCAGTATTTT
TRBJ2-7 | TRBV9 | . | . | CASSVLGEELYEQYF | TGTGCCAGCAGCGTATTGGGGGAGGAATTATACGAGCAGTACTTC
TRBJ2-1 | TRBV6-5 | . | . | CAARGSSYNEQFF | TGTGCCGCCCGGGGTAGCTCCTACAATGAGCAGTTCTTC
TRBJ2-1 | TRBV30 | TRBD2 | . | CAWRGGVLGEQFF | TGTGCCTGGAGGGGAGGGGTTCTAGGCGAGCAGTTCTTC
TRBJ2-7 | TRBV7-2 | TRBD2 | . | CASSFEGTSAAYEQYF | TGTGCCAGCAGCTTCGAAGGGACTAGCGCCGCCTACGAGCAGTACTTC
TRBJ2-1 | TRBV4-3 | . | . | CASSQVPGLEEQFF | TGCGCCAGCAGCCAAGTCCCAGGGCTGGAGGAGCAGTTCTTC